This T cell receptor beta chain is drawn from a study of CXCR3-negative and CXCR3-positive naive CD8 T cells (dated by TCRdb to the late 2010s). A note on the overall study: About 150 million TRB reads were obtained in total, roughly 1.5 +/- 0.3 million reads per library. Diversity and physicochemical repertoire analyses covered about a dozen donors pooled from two independent experiments. TRBV-TRBJ cluster analysis included naive subsets from about 5 donors and memory cells from 3 donors.

This clonotype is medium-sized (0.01 to 0.1%) by its frequency; no count is available. Its target antigen remains unknown. Each CD8+ T cell subset was flow-sorted in triplicate, and around 320,000 cells per subset were placed directly into RLT lysis buffer. Naive CD8+ T cells were defined stringently as CD45RO-CCR7+CD27+CD95- to exclude memory contaminants. Peripheral blood mononuclear cells were isolated from buffy coats using standard density gradient centrifugation. A FACSAria III was used to flow-sort naive CD8+ T cells into CXCR3-negative and CXCR3-positive populations. An RNeasy Mini Kit was used to extract total RNA from the sorted cells. TCRdb lists the instrument as NextSeq 550. The Human TCR Profiling Kit (MiLaboratory) was used to make UMI-labeled 5' RACE TRB cDNA libraries. cDNA synthesis used the entire amount of extracted RNA, and PCR amplification then used the entire amount of cDNA produced. Libraries were prepared in parallel with an identical number of PCR cycles. In the source study's methods: About 54,000 +/- 9,700 unique UMI-labeled TRB cDNA molecules per library were extracted with MIGEC and MiXCR, with at least two reads per UMI required. Each library averaged around 42,000 +/- 9,900 functional in-frame TRB CDR3 nucleotide clonotypes without stop codons. After downsampling to 5000 UMI-labeled TRB molecules per sample, diversity metrics, including normalized Shannon-Wiener and Chao1, were computed in VDJtools. For the central five CDR3 residues, VDJtools calculated physicochemical properties weighted by clonotype size, namely interaction energy, strength, volume and Kidera factor 4. The reads, reprocessed by TCRdb, yield one row per CDR3 protein sequence and no DNA. The V and J calls come from TCRdb's annotation, not from the publication. The table for this sample shows 5,000 to 6,500 distinct CDR3 sequences. The top ten constitute roughly 2% of the sample.

There are 14 amino acids in the CDR3, from cysteine to phenylalanine inclusive. No DNA has been recorded. What the research found in general, with its limitations: Because surface CD5, which is linked to self-reactivity in mice, was comparable between the naive subsets, TCR interaction strength was also inferred from TRB CDR3 physicochemical properties. Within the same donor, TRBV-TRBJ usage looked similar between naive CXCR3-negative and CXCR3-positive cells, but memory cells had distinct patterns. Repertoire diversity was comparably high in both naive subsets but much lower in memory CD8+ T cells. Compared with CXCR3-negative naive cells, CXCR3-positive naive cells had TRB CDR3s with higher hydrophobicity (lower Kidera factor 4), lower energy, and higher strength and volume indices. Freshly isolated PBMCs were used for most assays because CXCR3 expression partially decreased after cryopreservation.

The sample taken for sequencing was naive CXCR3- CD8+ T cells from blood. Interpreted using the paper, the cell subset or site label stands for: CD45RO-CCR7+CD27+CD95- naive CD8+ T cells lacking CXCR3 (TNR3-). The sequence links TRBV12-3 or TRBV12-4 to TRBJ1-2; the D call from TCRdb, TRBD1, cannot be confirmed without DNA. The sequence came from a human donor in good health. Some clones in this sample may be carry-over from other donors' samples. The encoded CDR3 is CASSLTGIGYGYTF.